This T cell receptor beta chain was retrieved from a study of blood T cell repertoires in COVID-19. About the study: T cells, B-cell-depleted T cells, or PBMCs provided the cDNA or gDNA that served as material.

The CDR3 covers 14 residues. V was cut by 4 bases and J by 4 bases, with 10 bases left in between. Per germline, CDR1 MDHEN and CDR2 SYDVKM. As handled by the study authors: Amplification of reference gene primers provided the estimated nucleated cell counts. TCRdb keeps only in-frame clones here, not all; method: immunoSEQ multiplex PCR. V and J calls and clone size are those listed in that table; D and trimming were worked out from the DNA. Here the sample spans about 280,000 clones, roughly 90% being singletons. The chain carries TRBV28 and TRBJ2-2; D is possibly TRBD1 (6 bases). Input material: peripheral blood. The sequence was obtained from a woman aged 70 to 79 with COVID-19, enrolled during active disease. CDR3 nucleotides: TGTGCCAGCAGTTCTACAGGGACCACCGGGGAGCTGTTTTTT. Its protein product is CASSSTGTTGELFF.